Below are 2 T cell receptor beta chains sequenced from a single sample in a study of blood T cell repertoires in COVID-19. Clones were sequenced by immunoSEQ multiplex PCR, and TCRdb holds only the in-frame ones, with some missing. The sample has about 57,000 clones, around three quarters seen once. The sample was peripheral blood. These receptors all stem from a human donor in a cohort sampled during active COVID-19.

The V gene is TRBV6-1, the J gene TRBJ1-2, with 11 bases identical to TRBD1. This CDR3 region has 15 residues. In germline, CDR1 is MNHNS, CDR2 SASEGT. V lost 1 base and J lost 5; bases outside the gene matches: 3. In DNA, the CDR3 is TGTGCCAGCAGTGAAGGGACAGGGGGCATGTATGGCTACACCTTC. Translation gives CASSEGTGGMYGYTF.

The chain is built from TRBV19 and TRBJ1-1; TRBD1 matches 7 bases. This CDR3 spans 15 amino acids. The V gene end was trimmed by 5 bases and the J gene end by 0 bases; junction bases not matched to a gene: 6. Germline V gene lookup returns CDR1 LNHDA and CDR2 SQIVND (reference sequence). The CDR3 DNA reads as TGTGCCAGTAGTTTGGGACAGACTATGAACACTGAAGCTTTCTTT. It specifies CASSLGQTMNTEAFF.